A selection of T cell receptor beta chains follows, all from one sample in a study of identifying expanded T cells in peripheral blood. The data were produced by immunoSEQ multiplex PCR, yet TCRdb's version contains in-frame clones alone and is incomplete. The profile shows roughly 100,000 clones, around 88% of them singletons. Sequenced: blood. These receptors all stem from a person aged 18 to 75 in good health. Each CDR3 is given with its conserved first and last residue. A D gene is named only where the DNA matches it firmly. Rows give clone size only sometimes, using once, few, many, or a class for an expanded clone.

>few|TRBV4-2|TRBJ1-2|TRBD1
TGTGCCAGCAGCCGGGGACAGGGACCGAATGGCTACACCTTC
CASSRGQGPNGYTF
>-|TRBV4-3|TRBJ2-1|-
TGCGCCAGCAGCCCGTGGGTGAGCTCCTACAATGAGCAGTTCTTC
CASSPWVSSYNEQFF
>-|TRBV4-3|TRBJ1-3|-
TGCGCCAGCAGCCAAGTGGGCCTGTACTCTGGAAACACCATATATTTT
CASSQVGLYSGNTIYF
>-|TRBV6-5|TRBJ2-3|TRBD2
TGTGCCAGCAACGCGGGGGGGCTAGGGGATACGCAGTATTTT
CASNAGGLGDTQYF
>once|TRBV19|TRBJ1-5|-
TGTGCCACAACCGGACAGCTCAATCAGCCCCAGCATTTT
CATTGQLNQPQHF
>-|TRBV6-6|TRBJ1-1|TRBD1
TGTGCCAGCAGTTCCCCGGGACAGGGCCTCTATGAAGCTTTCTTT
CASSSPGQGLYEAFF
>-|TRBV4-3|TRBJ1-4|-
TGCGCCAGCAGCCCGGTTCCCGGGACTCCAATTCGGGAAAAACTGTTTTTT
CASSPVPGTPIREKLFF
>-|TRBV7-2|TRBJ2-1|TRBD1
TGTGCCAGCAGCGCAGGACAGGGACTCTCCTACAATGAGCAGTTCTTC
CASSAGQGLSYNEQFF
>-|TRBV18|TRBJ2-1|-
TGTGCCAGCTCACCGCTGCTGCAGGATGAGCAGTTCTTC
CASSPLLQDEQFF
>-|TRBV30|TRBJ2-3|-
TGTGCCTGGAGTAGAGGGAGCACAGATACGCAGTATTTT
CAWSRGSTDTQYF
>-|TRBV6-5|TRBJ1-2|TRBD1
TGTGCCAGCAGTTACGGGACAGGGGTCGGCTACACCTTC
CASSYGTGVGYTF
>-|TRBV6-5|TRBJ1-1|-
TGTGCCACTACGACGGCGAACACTGAAGCTTTCTTT
CATTTANTEAFF
>-|TRBV5-5|TRBJ2-3|-
TGTGCCAGCAGCTTGGACCGCCGGCCAGATACGCAGTATTTT
CASSLDRRPDTQYF
>once|TRBV5-1|TRBJ1-4|-
TGCGCCAGCAGCTTGGGAGGGTCTGGGGAAAAACTGTTTTTT
CASSLGGSGEKLFF
>-|TRBV12-1|TRBJ2-2|-
TGTGCCAGCAGCCCTCGGCCGGGACTCTACACCGGGGAGCTGTTTTTT
CASSPRPGLYTGELFF
>once|TRBV9|TRBJ2-3|-
TGTGCCAGCAGCTCCCAGTGGGGCGCCACAGATACGCAGTATTTT
CASSSQWGATDTQYF
>-|TRBV6-1|TRBJ1-2|TRBD1
TGTGCCAGCAGGAGGAACAGGGGGATCGTCTATGGCTACACCTTC
CASRRNRGIVYGYTF
>few|TRBV7-2|TRBJ1-1|-
TGTGCCAGCAGCGCGCCAGGGTGGGCTGAAGCTTTCTTT
CASSAPGWAEAFF
>-|TRBV5-6|TRBJ1-4|TRBD1
TGTGCCAGCAGGCGGACAGGGCGGGATGAAAAACTGTTTTTT
CASRRTGRDEKLFF
>-|TRBV30|TRBJ1-6|TRBD1
TGTGCCTGGATCCGACAGGGTAGCTATCAATATTCACCCCTCCACTTT
CAWIRQGSYQYSPLHF
>-|TRBV5-5|TRBJ1-1|-
TGTGCCAGCAGCTTGGGGCGGGGGAACACTGAAGCTTTCTTT
CASSLGRGNTEAFF
>-|TRBV5-6|TRBJ1-1|-
TGTGCCAGCAGCTGGGGAAGAGGGCACACTGAAGCTTTCTTT
CASSWGRGHTEAFF
>-|TRBV10-1|TRBJ2-1|-
TGCGCCAGCAGTGAGAGGCCGGCCGGAGAGCAGTTCTTC
CASSERPAGEQFF
>-|TRBV5-6|TRBJ2-7|-
TGTGCCAGCAGCTTGGGGACGCCAACCTACGAGCAGTACTTC
CASSLGTPTYEQYF
>-|TRBV5-1|TRBJ2-3|-
TGCGCCAGCAGATTGGGGGACACAGATACGCAGTATTTT
CASRLGDTDTQYF
>-|TRBV28|TRBJ1-2|-
TGTGCCAGCAGTTTATGGTCGGACGGAGGCTACACCTTC
CASSLWSDGGYTF
>-|TRBV6-5|TRBJ1-1|TRBD1
TGTGCCAGCGGGACAGGGAGGACTGAAGCTTTCTTT
CASGTGRTEAFF
>-|TRBV4-3|TRBJ2-1|TRBD2
TGCGCCAGCAGCCAAGACGGGGGGAACTCCTACAATGAGCAGTTCTTC
CASSQDGGNSYNEQFF
>-|TRBV2|TRBJ1-2|-
TGTGCCAGCAGTAATTCAGGGTCCATTAACTATGGCTACACCTTC
CASSNSGSINYGYTF
>-|TRBV9|TRBJ2-1|-
TGTGCCAGCAGCGTAGATCCCGTCCCCAATGAGCAGTTCTTC
CASSVDPVPNEQFF
>-|TRBV15|TRBJ2-7|-
TGTGCCACCAGCAGAGATCGAATCCACGAGCAGTACTTC
CATSRDRIHEQYF
>-|TRBV30|TRBJ2-5|-
TGTGCCTGGAGGGTCGGGAGAGAGACCCAGTACTTC
CAWRVGRETQYF
>once|TRBV18|TRBJ2-7|TRBD1
TGTGCCAGCTCACCACCGGCGCCGGGACAGGGATACGAGCAGTACTTC
CASSPPAPGQGYEQYF
>-|TRBV4-3|TRBJ2-5|-
TGCGCCAGCAGCCAACAATGGACTGATATTCAAGAGACCCAGTACTTC
CASSQQWTDIQETQYF
>-|TRBV5-4|TRBJ1-6|-
TGTGCCAGCAGCCCGGCCGGGGGCAGGGTGGGTTCACCCCTCCACTTT
CASSPAGGRVGSPLHF
>-|TRBV6-5|TRBJ2-2|-
TGTGCCAGCAGTTACTGGCAGGGAAACACCGGGGAGCTGTTTTTT
CASSYWQGNTGELFF
>-|TRBV11-2|TRBJ1-1|-
TGTGCCAGCAGCTTAGCCCGGCGCACTGAAGCTTTCTTT
CASSLARRTEAFF
>-|TRBV11-3|TRBJ1-1|-
TGTGCCAGCAGCTTCTCGCCGAACACTGAAGCTTTCTTT
CASSFSPNTEAFF
>-|TRBV4-3|TRBJ2-3|TRBD2
TGCGCCAGCAGCCAAGCCGGGACTAGCGGGGCGGCGCAGTATTTT
CASSQAGTSGAAQYF
>once|TRBV19|TRBJ1-3|-
TGTGCCAGTAGTCTACAGTCCCAGCCGCCTGGAAACACCATATATTTT
CASSLQSQPPGNTIYF
>-|TRBV5-8|TRBJ2-5|TRBD2
TGTGCCAGCAGGAAGGGACTAGCGGCGTACCAAGAGACCCAGTACTTC
CASRKGLAAYQETQYF
>-|TRBV5-4|TRBJ2-6|-
TGTGCCAGCAGCAGCTTATTGAGTCCTGGGGCCAACGTCCTGACTTTC
CASSSLLSPGANVLTF
>once|TRBV7-2|TRBJ1-1|-
TGTGCCAGCAGCTTATCGGCCAGGACTGACCAAGCTTTCTTT
CASSLSARTDQAFF
>-|TRBV2|TRBJ2-4|-
TGTGCCAGCAGTGAGGCTAGTGAGTGGGACATTCAGTACTTC
CASSEASEWDIQYF
>few|TRBV18|TRBJ1-4|-
TGTGCCAGCTCACCATCGCTAACTAATGAAAAACTGTTTTTT
CASSPSLTNEKLFF
>-|TRBV5-5|TRBJ2-7|-
TGTGCCAGCAGCTTTGGGACGCTGCTACGAAACGAGCAGTACTTC
CASSFGTLLRNEQYF
>once|TRBV9|TRBJ1-2|-
TGTGCCAGCAGCGTGGGAGGGACTTCTAACTATGGCTACACCTTC
CASSVGGTSNYGYTF
>-|TRBV7-7|TRBJ2-2|-
TGTGCCAGCAGCTACAACACCGGGGAGCTGTTTTTT
CASSYNTGELFF
>-|TRBV5-6|TRBJ1-6|-
TGTGCCAGCAGCGGTGACTGGGGACCCCTCCACTTT
CASSGDWGPLHF
>few|TRBV19|TRBJ1-6|-
TGTGCCAGTAGCCCCGGGATTAATTCACCCCTCCACTTT
CASSPGINSPLHF
>-|TRBV4-1|TRBJ1-1|-
TGCGCCAGCAGACAAAGGGAAAACACTGAAGCTTTCTTT
CASRQRENTEAFF
>-|TRBV9|TRBJ1-2|-
TGTGCCAGCAGCTTAGCAGAACGCTATGGCTACACCTTC
CASSLAERYGYTF
>-|TRBV11-1|TRBJ2-3|-
TGTGCCAGCAGCTTAGTTAATCGGAAGGATACGCAGTATTTT
CASSLVNRKDTQYF
>-|TRBV7-9|TRBJ2-2|-
TGTGCCAGCAGCTCGACAGGAATCGGGGAGCTGTTTTTT
CASSSTGIGELFF